Listed below are T cell receptor beta chains from one sample, sequenced in a study of T cell responses to AZD1222 COVID-19 vaccine. Only in-frame clones appear in the TCRdb table, and some are missing; sequencing was by immunoSEQ multiplex PCR. This table has more than 140,000 clones, about 91% appearing once. Sequenced here: peripheral blood, sampled on day 0 of AZD1222 vaccination. The source of these receptors is an adult in good health. The CDR3 runs from the conserved cysteine through the conserved F or W. A D gene is named only where the DNA matches it firmly. Clone sizes are given selectively: once, few, many, or a class where the clone is expanded.

.	TRBV6-4	.	TRBJ2-2	CASRGNGPMGGELFF	TGTGCCAGCAGAGGAAACGGCCCGATGGGCGGGGAGCTGTTTTTT
.	TRBV5-1	.	TRBJ2-3	CASSFQGQSTDTQYF	TGCGCCAGCAGCTTCCAAGGACAGAGCACAGATACGCAGTATTTT
.	TRBV6-5	.	TRBJ1-2	CASRETVGYTF	TGTGCCAGCAGAGAGACAGTAGGCTACACCTTC
.	TRBV3-1/TRBV3-2	.	TRBJ1-3	CASSPTREGNTIYF	TGTGCCAGCAGCCCTACTAGGGAGGGTAACACCATATATTTT
.	TRBV21-1	.	TRBJ1-1	CGRSGGNTEAFF	TGTGGCCGTAGCGGGGGGAACACTGAAGCTTTCTTT
.	TRBV7-8	.	TRBJ1-2	CASSLAVGGYTF	TGTGCCAGCAGCTTAGCGGTTGGTGGCTACACCTTC
.	TRBV6-5	few	TRBJ1-6	CASSYSGNSPLHF	TGTGCCAGCAGTTACTCGGGGAATTCACCCCTCCACTTT
.	TRBV7-6	.	TRBJ2-2	CASSLVAASNTGELFF	TGTGCCAGCAGCTTAGTGGCGGCCTCGAACACCGGGGAGCTGTTTTTT
.	TRBV4-1	.	TRBJ2-1	CASNRPGEYNEQFF	TGCGCCAGCAATAGGCCGGGCGAGTACAATGAGCAGTTCTTC
.	TRBV30	.	TRBJ1-5	CAWSGTGIQPQHF	TGTGCCTGGAGTGGCACAGGGATTCAGCCCCAGCATTTT
.	TRBV5-6	.	TRBJ2-7	CASSSLKDTNEQYF	TGTGCCAGCAGCTCCCTTAAGGACACCAACGAGCAGTACTTC
.	TRBV7-9	.	TRBJ2-7	CASSLLTPYEQYF	TGTGCCAGCAGCTTACTTACCCCCTACGAGCAGTACTTC
.	TRBV10-3	.	TRBJ2-6	CAISEGAGEGSGANVLTF	TGTGCCATCAGTGAGGGGGCAGGGGAGGGCTCTGGGGCCAACGTCCTGACTTTC
.	TRBV7-9	.	TRBJ1-2	CASGSSYKNYGYTF	TGTGCCAGCGGTTCGTCCTATAAGAACTATGGCTACACCTTC
TRBD1	TRBV7-2	.	TRBJ2-4	CASSQRTGASKNIQYF	TGTGCCAGCAGCCAGAGGACAGGGGCAAGCAAAAACATTCAGTACTTC
TRBD1	TRBV9	.	TRBJ2-3	CASSPETGRKTDTQYF	TGTGCCAGCAGCCCCGAGACAGGGAGAAAAACAGATACGCAGTATTTT
.	TRBV15	few	TRBJ1-1	CATSRDGGYTEAFF	TGTGCCACCAGCAGAGACGGAGGGTACACTGAAGCTTTCTTT
.	TRBV6-6	.	TRBJ2-1	CASSWTSQVNEQFF	TGTGCCAGCAGTTGGACCTCACAGGTCAATGAGCAGTTCTTC
TRBD2	TRBV19	once	TRBJ2-2	CASKEGNSGSTGELFF	TGTGCCAGTAAGGAAGGGAATAGCGGGAGCACCGGGGAGCTGTTTTTT
.	TRBV6-5	.	TRBJ1-2	CASSPLADGYTF	TGTGCCAGCAGCCCCCTGGCAGATGGCTACACCTTC
.	TRBV6-5	.	TRBJ1-5	CASTPGRTLNQPQHF	TGTGCCAGCACCCCCGGCAGGACCCTAAATCAGCCCCAGCATTTT
TRBD2	TRBV4-3	.	TRBJ2-1	CASSQETSTWNEQFF	TGCGCCAGCAGCCAAGAGACTAGCACGTGGAATGAGCAGTTCTTC
TRBD1	TRBV6-5	.	TRBJ2-7	CASSYSARTGGEQYF	TGTGCCAGCAGTTACTCGGCCAGGACAGGGGGCGAGCAGTACTTC
TRBD2	TRBV5-1	.	TRBJ2-7	CASSLTSGSGYEQYF	TGCGCCAGCAGCTTGACTAGCGGGAGCGGCTACGAGCAGTACTTC
.	TRBV7-9	.	TRBJ1-2	CASSLFGYTF	TGTGCCAGCAGCTTATTTGGCTACACCTTC
.	TRBV16	.	TRBJ2-1	CASSQGTNNEQFF	TGTGCCAGCAGCCAAGGTACTAACAATGAGCAGTTCTTC
TRBD1	TRBV4-3	.	TRBJ2-7	CASSPGQAYEQYF	TGCGCCAGCAGCCCTGGACAGGCCTACGAGCAGTACTTC
.	TRBV6-4	.	TRBJ2-2	CASSDKHTGELFF	TGTGCCAGCAGTGACAAGCACACCGGGGAGCTGTTTTTT
.	TRBV19	.	TRBJ2-7	CASSIGGRNYEQYF	TGTGCCAGTAGTATAGGGGGTCGGAATTACGAGCAGTACTTC
.	TRBV5-1	.	TRBJ2-5	CASSLAGVETQYF	TGCGCCAGCAGCTTGGCCGGGGTAGAGACCCAGTACTTC
.	TRBV29-1	.	TRBJ1-3	CSVRDADGNTIYF	TGCAGCGTGCGGGACGCCGATGGGAACACCATATATTTT
TRBD1	TRBV6-4	.	TRBJ1-5	CASSVWTGANQPQHF	TGTGCCAGCAGTGTTTGGACAGGGGCCAATCAGCCCCAGCATTTT
.	TRBV3-1/TRBV3-2	.	TRBJ2-7	CASSQDRVGPGGYEQYF	TGTGCCAGCAGCCAAGATCGTGTGGGGCCCGGGGGCTACGAGCAGTACTTC
.	TRBV19	.	TRBJ1-3	CASNSRGTPNSGNTIYF	TGTGCCAGTAATTCCCGGGGGACACCGAACTCTGGAAACACCATATATTTT
.	TRBV28	.	TRBJ1-1	CASSFLRDEAFF	TGTGCCAGCAGTTTTCTCCGGGACGAAGCTTTCTTT
TRBD2	TRBV4-1	.	TRBJ2-7	CASSPQDRPGLANEQYF	TGCGCCAGCAGCCCTCAAGATCGACCGGGACTAGCGAACGAGCAGTACTTC
.	TRBV6-1	.	TRBJ1-6	CASSEMSTVSSPLHF	TGTGCCAGCAGTGAAATGTCTACAGTGAGTTCACCCCTCCACTTT
.	TRBV4-1	.	TRBJ1-1	CASSQPIGRGQFLTAEAFF	TGCGCCAGCAGCCAACCAATAGGAAGGGGCCAGTTCCTGACAGCTGAAGCTTTCTTT
TRBD1	TRBV30	.	TRBJ1-2	CASFLGTGGAYGYTF	TGTGCCTCATTCTTGGGGACAGGGGGCGCCTATGGCTACACCTTC
TRBD1	TRBV19	.	TRBJ2-3	CATSDRDEDTQYF	TGTGCCACCTCGGACAGGGACGAGGATACGCAGTATTTT
TRBD1	TRBV13	.	TRBJ2-7	CASSLLGQGATEQYF	TGTGCCAGCAGCTTATTGGGCCAGGGGGCGACCGAGCAGTACTTC
TRBD1	TRBV6-5	.	TRBJ2-7	CASSYGPGQGYEQYF	TGTGCCAGCAGTTACGGACCGGGACAGGGCTACGAGCAGTACTTC
.	TRBV4-3	.	TRBJ1-5	CASSRTPNQPQHF	TGCGCCAGCAGCCGAACACCGAATCAGCCCCAGCATTTT
.	TRBV6-1	.	TRBJ1-4	CASSEVGAHLNEKLFF	TGTGCCAGCAGTGAAGTTGGGGCACACCTTAATGAAAAACTGTTTTTT
.	TRBV28	.	TRBJ1-1	CASSFSSGRINTEAFF	TGTGCCAGCAGTTTTTCGTCGGGACGGATTAACACTGAAGCTTTCTTT
.	TRBV7-2	.	TRBJ2-2	CASSLVHNTGELFF	TGTGCCAGCAGCTTAGTTCATAACACCGGGGAGCTGTTTTTT
.	TRBV6-5	.	TRBJ1-6	CASSYFGSPLHF	TGTGCCAGCAGTTATTTCGGGTCCCCCCTCCACTTT
.	TRBV12-3/TRBV12-4	.	TRBJ1-2	CASSLKGRAGSTF	TGTGCCAGCAGTCTGAAGGGCAGGGCTGGCAGCACCTTC
TRBD1	TRBV9	.	TRBJ2-7	CASSGDRVGYEQYF	TGTGCCAGCAGCGGAGACAGGGTAGGCTACGAGCAGTACTTC
.	TRBV6-5	.	TRBJ1-4	CASSWDGSTNEKLFF	TGTGCCAGCAGTTGGGACGGCTCAACTAATGAAAAACTGTTTTTT
.	TRBV5-1	.	TRBJ1-6	CASSLSQGPNSPLHF	TGCGCCAGCAGCTTGTCACAAGGTCCCAATTCACCCCTCCACTTT
.	TRBV12-3/TRBV12-4	.	TRBJ2-7	CASSLEKRQQYF	TGTGCCAGCAGTTTAGAAAAGCGGCAGCAGTACTTC
.	TRBV28	.	TRBJ1-1	CASSPPLPLQNEAFF	TGTGCCAGCAGTCCCCCACTCCCCCTGCAAAATGAAGCTTTCTTT
TRBD2	TRBV6-2/TRBV6-3	.	TRBJ2-5	CASSYGGDYQTQYF	TGTGCCAGCAGTTATGGCGGGGACTACCAGACCCAGTACTTC
TRBD2	TRBV10-3	.	TRBJ2-7	CAISFSGTSGSYEQYF	TGTGCCATCAGTTTCTCCGGGACTAGCGGATCCTACGAGCAGTACTTC